This TCR beta chain derives from a study of blood T cell repertoires in COVID-19. Across the study: T cells, B-cell-depleted T cells, or PBMCs supplied cDNA or gDNA.

The CDR3 totals 16 residues. Clones were sequenced by immunoSEQ multiplex PCR, and TCRdb holds only the in-frame ones, with some missing. Of about 120,000 clones detected, approximately 90% appear once; the ten largest clones hold roughly a quarter. The receptor was isolated from a man in his sixties or seventies with active or convalescent COVID-19. The rearrangement links TRBV1 to TRBJ1-4; the table's D call of TRBD1 was not tested on the DNA. TRBV1 is flagged as a pseudogene. Sequencing was carried out using peripheral blood. CDR3 DNA: TGCACCAGCAGCCAAGGTGGCCTTTTAACTAATGAAAAACTGTTTTTT. This gives the protein CTSSQGGLLTNEKLFF.